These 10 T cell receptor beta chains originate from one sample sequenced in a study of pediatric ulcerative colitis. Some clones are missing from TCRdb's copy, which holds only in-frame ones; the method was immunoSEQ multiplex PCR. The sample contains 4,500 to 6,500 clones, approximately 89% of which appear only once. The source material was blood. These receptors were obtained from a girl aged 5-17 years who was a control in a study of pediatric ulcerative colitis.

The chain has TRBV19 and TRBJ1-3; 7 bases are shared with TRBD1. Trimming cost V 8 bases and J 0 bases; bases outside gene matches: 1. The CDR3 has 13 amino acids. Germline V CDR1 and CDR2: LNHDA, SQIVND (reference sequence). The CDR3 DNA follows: TGTGCCAGTGGACAGGACTCTGGAAACACCATATATTTT. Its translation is CASGQDSGNTIYF.

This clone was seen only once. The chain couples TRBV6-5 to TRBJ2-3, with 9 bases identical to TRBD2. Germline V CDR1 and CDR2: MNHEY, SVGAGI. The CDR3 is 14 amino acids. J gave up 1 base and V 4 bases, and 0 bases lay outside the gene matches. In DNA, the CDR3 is TGTGCCAGCAGTTTAGCGGGAGGCACAGATACGCAGTATTTT. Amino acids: CASSLAGGTDTQYF.

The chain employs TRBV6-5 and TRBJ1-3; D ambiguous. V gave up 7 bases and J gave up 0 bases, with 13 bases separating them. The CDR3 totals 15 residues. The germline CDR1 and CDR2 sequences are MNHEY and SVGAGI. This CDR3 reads CASTPSSSSGNTIYF. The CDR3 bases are TGTGCCAGCACACCCTCCTCAAGCTCTGGAAACACCATATATTTT.

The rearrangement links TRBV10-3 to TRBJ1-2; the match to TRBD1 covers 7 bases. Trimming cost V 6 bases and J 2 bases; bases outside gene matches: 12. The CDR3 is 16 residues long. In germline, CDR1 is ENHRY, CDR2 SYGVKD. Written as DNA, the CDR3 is TGTGCCATCAGATGGACAGGTCAAACGTCCAACTATGGCTACACCTTC. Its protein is CAIRWTGQTSNYGYTF.

Written as DNA, the CDR3 is TGTGCCAGCAGCTTAGGGACAGGGAGTAGGACAGATACGCAGTATTTT. Translation: CASSLGTGSRTDTQYF. The J gene is TRBJ2-3, the V gene TRBV7-6; 8 positions agree with TRBD1. Germline CDR1 is SGHVS and CDR2 is FNYEAQ. V shed 1 base, J shed 3 bases, and the junction held 6 bases outside the gene matches. The CDR3 contains 16 residues.

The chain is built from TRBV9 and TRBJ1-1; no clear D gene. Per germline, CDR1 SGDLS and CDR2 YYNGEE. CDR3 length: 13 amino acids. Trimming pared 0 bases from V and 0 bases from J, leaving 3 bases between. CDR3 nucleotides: TGTGCCAGCAGCGTAGAGGTGAACACTGAAGCTTTCTTT. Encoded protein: CASSVEVNTEAFF.

The CDR3 loop reads CATSRGGNTEAFF. The CDR3, as DNA: TGTGCCACCAGCAGAGGCGGGAACACTGAAGCTTTCTTT. The V call is TRBV15, the J call TRBJ1-1; no reliable D call. In germline, CDR1 is LNHNV, CDR2 YYDKDF (reference sequence). Between the trimmed V and J ends, which lost 1 base and 1 base, there was a span of 4 bases. There are 13 residues in the CDR3.

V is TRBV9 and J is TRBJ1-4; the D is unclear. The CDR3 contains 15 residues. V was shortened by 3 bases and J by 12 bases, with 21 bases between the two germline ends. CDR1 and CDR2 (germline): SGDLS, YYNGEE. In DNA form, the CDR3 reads TGTGCCAGCAGCGCACTTGGAGGGCCGGGAAGGGAACTGTTTTTT. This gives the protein CASSALGGPGRELFF.

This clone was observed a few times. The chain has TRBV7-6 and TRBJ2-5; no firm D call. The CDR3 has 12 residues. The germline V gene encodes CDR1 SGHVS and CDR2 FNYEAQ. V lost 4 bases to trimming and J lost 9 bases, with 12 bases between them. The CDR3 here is CASSSQVAAQYF. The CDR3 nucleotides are TGTGCCAGCAGCTCCCAGGTTGCTGCCCAGTACTTC.

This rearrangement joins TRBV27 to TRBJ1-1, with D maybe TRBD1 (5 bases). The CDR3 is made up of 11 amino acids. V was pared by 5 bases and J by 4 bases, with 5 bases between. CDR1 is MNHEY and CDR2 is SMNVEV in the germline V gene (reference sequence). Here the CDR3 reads CASSQGTEAFF. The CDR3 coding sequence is TGTGCCAGCAGTCAGGGCACTGAAGCTTTCTTT.